The 10 T cell receptor beta chains below all came from one sample that was sequenced in a study of T-cell reconstitution after alpha-beta-depleted transplantation in children. Unique molecular identifiers were used in preparing the TCRbeta library. TCRdb redid the calling of the PCR reads with MiXCR, one entry per CDR3 protein. This table has a few hundred thousand distinct CDR3 sequences, over 20% appearing once. The starting material was PBMCs, obtained before TCRalphabeta/CD19-depleted stem cell transplant. Receptor source: a boy in the first two years of life with Wiskott-Aldrich syndrome, due to receive a stem cell transplant.

The chain couples TRBV7-9 to TRBJ1-6, with D hard to call. From germline, CDR1 is SEHNR and CDR2 FQNEAQ (reference sequence). The CDR3 spans 14 residues. Trimming took 3 bases from V and 7 from J, leaving 10 bases between them. The CDR3 DNA reads TGTGCCAGCAGCTTTAAGGGTGACAATTCACCCCTCCACTTT. This translates into CASSFKGDNSPLHF.

This chain uses TRBV12-3 or TRBV12-4 with TRBJ2-1; perhaps TRBD2 as D (6 bases). The CDR3 spans 14 residues. V lost 6 bases and J 7 bases, leaving 16 bases between the germline ends. In nucleotides, the CDR3 is TGTGCCAGCAGCCCCATGGGGGACTGGAATGAGCAGTTCTTC. Translating gives CASSPMGDWNEQFF.

The V call is TRBV5-1, the J call TRBJ2-1; 7 nucleotides align to TRBD2. This CDR3 has 16 residues. CDR1 is SGHRS, CDR2 YFSETQ, per germline. V was clipped by 4 bases and J by 6 bases; unmatched bases: 13. The CDR3 coding sequence is TGCGCCAGCAGCACCGCGCTATTCGCGGGAGTCAATGAGCAGTTCTTC. Encoded protein: CASSTALFAGVNEQFF.

This clonotype was observed a handful of times. The genes are TRBV5-5 and TRBJ2-4; D is uncertain. Germline CDR1 and CDR2: SGHKS and YYEKEE (reference sequence). Trimming shortened V by 2 bases and J by 0 bases, and 9 bases separated the two germline ends. This CDR3 has 15 amino acids. DNA for the CDR3: TGTGCCAGCAGCTTTTTTTATGAAGCCAAAAACATTCAGTACTTC. Its protein product is CASSFFYEAKNIQYF.

This chain uses TRBV5-1 with TRBJ2-7; TRBD1 matches at 8 bases. The length of the CDR3 is 16 residues. In germline, CDR1 is SGHRS, CDR2 YFSETQ. Trimming removed 4 bases from V and 2 bases from J; junction bases left unmatched: 11. CDR3 DNA: TGCGCCAGCAGCAGGGAGACCGGGACAGGTCCCTACGAGCAGTACTTC. This encodes CASSRETGTGPYEQYF.

This chain uses TRBV29-1 with TRBJ1-2, with 8 bases fitting TRBD1. Germline V gene lookup returns CDR1 SQVTM and CDR2 ANQGSEA. The CDR3 covers 13 residues. V trimming: 7 bases; J trimming: 5 bases; junction bases outside the gene matches: 9. The CDR3 region has the DNA TGCAGCGCTACGAACAGGGGGATGTATGGCTACACCTTC. It translates to CSATNRGMYGYTF.

This clonotype appeared a few times. The chain links TRBV12-3 or TRBV12-4 to TRBJ1-4; maybe TRBD1 (5 bases). The CDR3 runs 17 residues. V dropped 5 bases and J dropped 0 bases, with 16 bases sitting between them. CDR3 residues: CASSTGPRVTTNEKLFF. DNA for the CDR3: TGTGCCAGCAGTACTGGCCCCAGGGTAACAACTAATGAAAAACTGTTTTTT.

The chain uses TRBV29-1 and TRBJ2-4; unclear D gene. The ends were cut back, 5 bases at V and 0 bases at J, with 11 bases in the middle. CDR1 is SQVTM and CDR2 is ANQGSEA in the germline V gene. This CDR3 is built from 14 residues. The CDR3 loop reads CSVTGHLAKNIQYF. CDR3 DNA sequence: TGCAGCGTTACGGGCCACCTAGCCAAAAACATTCAGTACTTC.

The chain joins TRBV10-3 to TRBJ2-5; tentatively, D is TRBD2 (6 bases). This CDR3 has 16 residues. V lost 0 bases, J lost 2 bases, and 13 bases lay in between. Germline V CDR1 and CDR2: ENHRY, SYGVKD. The CDR3 sequence: CAISESARGAQETQYF. In nucleotides, the CDR3 is TGTGCCATCAGTGAGTCGGCGCGCGGGGCACAAGAGACCCAGTACTTC.

The chain is built from TRBV3-1 and TRBJ1-2; 8 bases are shared with TRBD1. Germline loops: CDR1 LGHDT, CDR2 YNNKEL (reference sequence). Losses at the gene ends were 4 bases for V and 3 bases for J; bases not matched to a gene: 7. The CDR3 extends over 15 amino acids. CDR3 bases: TGTGCCAGCAGCCGATCACCGGGACAGGACTATGGCTACACCTTC. This translates into CASSRSPGQDYGYTF.